This T cell receptor beta chain stems from a study of blood T cells in healthy people across ages. The length of the CDR3 is 14 residues. With 8 bases removed from V and 0 bases from J, the gap between germline ends came to 15 bases. CDR1 and CDR2 (germline): DFQATT, SNEGSKA (reference sequence). The use of a sample-barcoded 5' primer and a J-beta primer mix characterized a second PCR of about 6 to 11 cycles. TCRdb fed the 5' RACE reads into MiXCR, producing one record per CDR3 protein. The repertoire has about a million distinct CDR3 sequences, about 48% of them found once; the top ten carry 13%. This clonotype was obtained from a man aged 30 to 45 in good health. Sequenced input: blood. The gene calls are TRBV20-1 and TRBJ2-3; D is perhaps TRBD2 (6 bases). The CDR3 loop reads CSIERAGSTDTQYF. The CDR3 region has the DNA TGCAGTATAGAAAGGGCGGGGAGCACAGATACGCAGTATTTT.